The following is a T cell receptor (beta chain) sequence with its context. Its antigen is as yet unknown. These data come from a study of cytotoxic CD8 clonotypes in ibrutinib-treated CLL. As for the study in general: Sequencing produced an average of about 250,000 productive templates and approximately 100,000 productive rearrangements per sample. General observations from the study: Relative to age-matched healthy donors, clonality at baseline was higher, and it tracked circulating CD8+ T-cell counts.

Germline V CDR1 and CDR2: SGDLS, YYNGEE. With 0 bases removed from V and 4 bases from J, the gap between germline ends came to 12 bases. CDR3 size: 15 residues. Investigators sought sequencing depths of between 1 in 200,000 and 1 in 1 million T cells. The assay was immunoSEQ multiplex PCR, and TCRdb's table has in-frame clones only and misses some. The sample contains fewer than 75,000 clones, roughly 70% of which appear only once. This clonotype was sampled from a human donor with chronic lymphocytic leukemia. This chain connects TRBV9 to TRBJ2-3; D is ambiguous. Sample: PBMCs, taken after 12 months of ibrutinib treatment. The CDR3 DNA follows: TGTGCCAGCAGCGTAGGTTTCAGAAATGCAGATACGCAGTATTTT. Translated, it gives CASSVGFRNADTQYF.